The text below deals with one T cell receptor beta chain. Its specificity is not known. This entry comes from a study of T cells in localized non-small cell lung cancer. The CDR3 has 13 amino acids. Trimming shortened V by 2 bases and J by 3 bases, and 4 bases separated the two germline ends. Germline V gives CDR1 SGHTA, CDR2 FQGNSA. The study's findings and limits: A median of around 60 clones ranked among the top 100 in tumor appeared in adjacent lung. Heterogeneity stays possible, as sequencing covered only one tumor region. It was uninvolved adjacent lung that showed the highest T cell clonality, exceeding tumor. In the blood, greater T cell density corresponded to longer overall survival.

TCRdb's table, derived via immunoSEQ multiplex PCR, lists solely in-frame clones and lacks some. The data contain fewer than 100,000 clones, about 91% of them singletons. The J gene is TRBJ2-2, the V gene TRBV7-2; no clear D gene. The source of this sequence is a man aged 35-75 years with stage I squamous cell lung carcinoma. The material was peripheral blood, obtained before any cancer treatment. The CDR3 DNA follows: TGTGCCAGCAGCTTAACGGACACCGGGGAGCTGTTTTTT. Translated: CASSLTDTGELFF.